The 8 T cell receptor beta chains in this list originate from one sample, sequenced in a study of shared clonotypes between healthy human individuals. TCRdb's table, derived via immunoSEQ multiplex PCR, lists solely in-frame clones and lacks some. The sample has about 1.1 million clones; roughly 74% are singletons. Sequenced input: memory CD4+ T cells from PBMCs. Subset of the sample: CD45RA-negative fraction. These receptors were obtained from a man aged 18 to 29 in good health. Some clones in this sample may be carry-over from other donors' samples.

In this sample, this clone turned up a few times. The gene calls are TRBV6-5 and TRBJ2-5; D gene unclear. V lost 4 bases and J 5 bases, leaving 14 bases between the germline ends. This CDR3 contains 14 residues. CDR1 and CDR2 from the germline V gene are MNHEY and SVGAGI. Here the CDR3 reads CASSLSRPGETQYF. Written as DNA, the CDR3 is TGTGCCAGCAGTTTATCCCGGCCCGGGGAGACCCAGTACTTC.

This rearrangement joins TRBV21-1 to TRBJ2-2; TRBD2, the table's D call, was not compared with the DNA. TRBV21-1 is noted as a pseudogene. The length of the CDR3 is 16 residues. The CDR3 spells CASSREAGVRTGELFF. The DNA of the CDR3 is TGTGCCAGCAGCAGAGAAGCGGGAGTTCGTACCGGGGAGCTGTTTTTT.

The chain couples TRBV5-4 to TRBJ2-5, with 7 bases lining up with TRBD2. The CDR3 has 14 residues. Germline V gene lookup returns CDR1 SGHNT and CDR2 YYREEE (reference sequence). The CDR3 DNA reads TGTGTGTGGGGGATACGGGGGGTCCAAGAGACCCAGTACTTC. Translation: CVWGIRGVQETQYF.

The chain uses TRBV18 and TRBJ1-3; a weak D match, TRBD1 (6 bases). The V and J ends lost 7 bases and 4 bases respectively, with 11 bases between them. The CDR3 sequence is 13 residues long. Germline V gene sequence: CDR1 KGHSH, CDR2 LQKENI. The DNA of the CDR3 is TGTGCCAGCTTAACAGGGTACGGAAACACCATATATTTT. It specifies CASLTGYGNTIYF.

The V call is TRBV19, the J call TRBJ2-7; D might be TRBD2 (5 bases). Looked up from germline, CDR1 is LNHDA and CDR2 is SQIVND (reference sequence). The CDR3 runs to 13 residues. V was trimmed by 6 bases and J by 2 bases, leaving 11 bases between them. CDR3 region: CASSPAATYEQYF. CDR3 DNA: TGTGCCAGTAGCCCAGCGGCCACCTACGAGCAGTACTTC.

The rearrangement links TRBV25-1 to TRBJ2-5; no firm D call. V lost 7 bases and J 3 bases, leaving 6 bases between the germline ends. The CDR3 spans 11 residues. The germline V gene has CDR1 MGHDK and CDR2 SYGVNS. In DNA form, the CDR3 reads TGTGCCAGCAACTGGGAAGAGACCCAGTACTTC. It is translated as CASNWEETQYF.

The V gene is TRBV5-1, the J gene TRBJ2-5, with TRBD1 identical over 7 bases. CDR3 length: 15 residues. The germline V gene has CDR1 SGHRS and CDR2 YFSETQ. J lost 2 bases, V lost 4 bases, and 8 bases had no gene match. The CDR3 coding sequence is TGCGCCAGCAGCAATGGGGACAGTAAACAAGAGACCCAGTACTTC. Residues: CASSNGDSKQETQYF.

Concerning this clone: The CDR3 end shows no conserved phenylalanine or tryptophan, and so a read error is likely. This rearrangement joins TRBV6-6 to TRBJ2-7; 8 nucleotides align to TRBD2. J gave up 0 bases and V 7 bases, and 8 bases lay outside the gene matches. CDR3 length equals 15 residues. Germline assignment: CDR1 MNHNY and CDR2 SVGAGI (reference sequence). The CDR3 DNA reads as TGTGCCAGCAACGTGCGGGGGGCAATCTCCTACGAGCAGTACCTC. Encoded protein: CASNVRGAISYEQYL.